These 11 T cell receptor beta chains came from one sample sequenced in a study of identical twins. TCRdb reanalysed the 5' RACE reads using MiXCR and keeps one entry per CDR3 protein. The sample holds approximately 690,000 distinct CDR3 sequences, around 6.1% seen once. Sequencing used naive T cells sorted from blood. The origin of the receptors is a man younger than 35 in good health.

This clonotype appeared many times. V gene TRBV29-1 combines with J gene TRBJ2-1, with TRBD2 identical over 8 bases. V lost 5 bases to trimming and J lost 4 bases; unmatched junction nucleotides: 4. The CDR3 has 13 amino acids. Germline V gives CDR1 SQVTM, CDR2 ANQGSEA. CDR3 sequence reads: CSVLTSGYNEQFF. DNA of the CDR3: TGCAGCGTTCTCACTAGCGGTTACAATGAGCAGTTCTTC.

This clonotype has at least ten counts. This chain uses TRBV5-1 with TRBJ2-2; D perhaps matches TRBD2 (6 bases). The CDR3 length is 14 residues. Germline V lookup: CDR1 SGHRS, CDR2 YFSETQ. V lost 0 bases to trimming and J lost 8 bases, with 11 bases between them. CDR3 in DNA: TGCGCCAGCAGCTTGGCCGGGGGTTCGGGGGAGCTGTTTTTT. Translated, it gives CASSLAGGSGELFF.

The rearrangement uses TRBV5-1 and TRBJ2-7, with D possibly TRBD1 on 6 matching bases. Germline V gene lookup returns CDR1 SGHRS and CDR2 YFSETQ. Trimming shortened V by 0 bases and J by 1 base, and 8 bases separated the two germline ends. The CDR3 runs 14 residues. The chain's CDR3 is CASSLDTGSYEQYF. The DNA for the CDR3 is TGCGCCAGCAGCTTGGACACAGGGTCCTACGAGCAGTACTTC.

The chain employs TRBV30 and TRBJ1-2; the D is unclear. Trimming took off 5 bases at V and 6 bases at J, with 13 bases between the two ends. The CDR3 is 12 residues long. The germline V gene encodes CDR1 GTSNPN and CDR2 SVGIG (reference sequence). The chain's CDR3 is CAWEDGSNGYTF. CDR3 sequence (DNA): TGTGCCTGGGAGGACGGCTCTAATGGCTACACCTTC.

Only a few counts were recorded for this clonotype. The rearrangement joins TRBV10-3 to TRBJ2-3, with 8 bases fitting TRBD1. Germline CDR1 ENHRY, CDR2 SYGVKD. The CDR3 runs 15 residues. The junction had 6 bases not matched to a gene; V was cut back by 7 bases and J by 0 bases. The CDR3 region has the DNA TGTGCCATCATGATCGGGACAGGAAGCACAGATACGCAGTATTTT. This encodes CAIMIGTGSTDTQYF.

The chain carries TRBV12-3 or TRBV12-4 and TRBJ1-6, with 11 bases fitting TRBD1. The CDR3 is 15 residues long. V shed 6 bases and J 10 bases; nucleotides not matched to a gene: 8. The CDR3 sequence is CASSLGQGVESPLHF. Written as DNA, the CDR3 is TGTGCCAGCAGCCTGGGACAGGGGGTTGAGTCACCCCTCCACTTT.

There are many counts of this clonotype. The V call is TRBV6-2 or TRBV6-3, the J call TRBJ1-1; unclear D gene. Germline CDR1 MNHEY, CDR2 SVGEGT. Trimming took 6 bases from V and 11 from J, leaving 16 bases between them. This CDR3 has 12 amino acids. The CDR3 spells CASSRMTYQAFF. CDR3 DNA sequence: TGTGCCAGCAGCCGTATGACCTATCAGGCTTTCTTT.

This clonotype was seen repeatedly, ten times or more. The V call is TRBV10-3, the J call TRBJ2-5; D is uncertain. Germline V lookup: CDR1 ENHRY, CDR2 SYGVKD. The germline V and J ends were trimmed by 1 base and 1 base, with 1 base remaining between them. This CDR3 is built from 12 residues. This CDR3 reads CAISEFQETQYF. The CDR3, as DNA: TGTGCCATCAGTGAGTTCCAAGAGACCCAGTACTTC.

This clonotype was counted ten times or more. The chain couples TRBV20-1 to TRBJ2-3, with 11 positions matching TRBD2. CDR3 length: 15 residues. Per the germline V gene, CDR1 is DFQATT and CDR2 is SNEGSKA (reference sequence). V dropped 5 bases and J dropped 2; count of bases not matched to a gene: 6. Here the CDR3 DNA reads TGCAGTGCTGGACGACTAGCGGGATCCACAGATACGCAGTATTTT. Amino acid sequence: CSAGRLAGSTDTQYF.

The chain couples TRBV5-1 to TRBJ2-7; TRBD1 matches 10 bases. CDR3 length equals 13 residues. Trimming cost V 5 bases and J 13 bases; bases outside gene matches: 12. Germline assignment: CDR1 SGHRS and CDR2 YFSETQ. CDR3 loop: CASREERQGASYF. The CDR3, as DNA: TGCGCCAGCAGAGAAGAAAGACAGGGGGCCAGTTACTTC.

This clonotype has ten or more counts. V usage is TRBV18 and J usage is TRBJ2-7; 8 nucleotides match TRBD2. The J segment lost 3 bases and the V segment lost 6 bases, leaving 13 bases of the junction unmatched. The CDR3 consists of 16 residues. CDR1 and CDR2 from the germline V gene are KGHSH and LQKENI. The CDR3 region has the DNA TGTGCCAGCTCGACGGGGGGGGATGCAGGGAGCTACGAGCAGTACGTC. Translated: CASSTGGDAGSYEQYV.